This T cell receptor beta chain stems from a study of T cells in Graves' hyperthyroidism and ophthalmopathy. About the study: Peripheral blood was taken when the disease was first diagnosed, before any treatment began. General study results and limits: Most thyroid-expanded clonotypes above 0.001 were also found in blood. The model forecast ophthalmopathy, anticipating it by a median around 6.4 months before onset.

Per the germline V gene, CDR1 is ENHRY and CDR2 is SYGVKD. The CDR3 is made up of 20 amino acids. V lost 4 bases to trimming and J lost 0 bases; unmatched junction nucleotides: 21. The sample holds a few counts of this clonotype. Antigen: not known. Participants, patients aged 18 to 65, had newly diagnosed hyperthyroidism with a duration under 2 months. Amplification yielded TCR beta CDR3 regions, with RNA transcripts as the source. Initially, a first-round RT-PCR of the TCR CDR3 employed the HTBI primer set. One entry per CDR3 protein, called by TCRdb with MiXCR from the multiplex PCR reads. This sample has about 690,000 distinct CDR3 sequences, with around a sixth found just once.

The chain combines TRBV10-3 with TRBJ2-7; 7 bases are a match to TRBD1. The source material was blood. This TCR derives from a man aged 50-59 years with Graves' hyperthyroidism. The CDR3 loop reads CAISAGSGQISPRPSYEQYF. CDR3 nucleotides: TGTGCCATCAGTGCGGGGTCGGGACAGATTAGCCCCCGTCCCTCCTACGAGCAGTACTTC.